The next 26 T cell receptor beta chains were all read from a single sample in a study of T cell responses to AZD1222 COVID-19 vaccine. TCRdb's copy holds only in-frame clones and misses some; the assay was immunoSEQ multiplex PCR. Here the sample spans 73,000 or so clones, over 60% being singletons. The starting material was peripheral blood, obtained 28 days after the second AZD1222 dose. The receptors come from an adult who received the AZD1222 COVID-19 vaccine.

The V call is TRBV10-3, the J call TRBJ1-6; a weak D match, TRBD1 (5 bases). The V and J ends lost 4 bases and 8 bases respectively, with 6 bases between them. This CDR3 region has 12 residues. CDR1 ENHRY and CDR2 SYGVKD come from the germline V gene. The DNA for the CDR3 is TGTGCCATCAGTGTAGGGGATTCACCCCTCCACTTT. Residues: CAISVGDSPLHF.

This rearrangement joins TRBV28 to TRBJ1-4; the match to TRBD1 covers 8 bases. CDR1 is MDHEN and CDR2 is SYDVKM in the germline V gene. The CDR3 totals 15 residues. V lost 5 bases to trimming and J lost 10 bases; unmatched junction nucleotides: 12. The CDR3 reads CASSPPQGAGGKLFF. The CDR3 nucleotides read TGTGCCAGCAGTCCACCCCAGGGGGCCGGGGGAAAACTGTTTTTT.

The chain recombines TRBV28 with TRBJ2-4; TRBD1 matches 12 bases. This CDR3 region has 17 residues. In germline, CDR1 is MDHEN, CDR2 SYDVKM. J gave up 1 base and V 5 bases, and 6 bases lay outside the gene matches. The CDR3 DNA reads as TGTGCCAGCAGTACCGGGACAGGGGGCAGGGCCAAAAACATTCAGTACTTC. It codes for CASSTGTGGRAKNIQYF.

The chain employs TRBV5-6 and TRBJ2-1; 13 bases fit TRBD2. Germline V gives CDR1 SGHDT, CDR2 YYEEEE. V shed 4 bases, J shed 4 bases, and the junction held 2 bases outside the gene matches. The CDR3 contains 15 residues. This chain's CDR3 is CASSQTSGGYNEQFF. The CDR3 DNA is TGTGCCAGCAGCCAGACTAGCGGGGGGTACAATGAGCAGTTCTTC.

The table lists this clone with a count of one. This chain uses TRBV29-1 with TRBJ2-3; 13 bases align to TRBD2. The J segment lost 1 base and the V segment lost 7 bases, leaving 2 bases of the junction unmatched. CDR3 length: 14 amino acids. Germline values: CDR1 SQVTM, CDR2 ANQGSEA. In DNA, the CDR3 is TGCAGCGGAGGGACTAGCGGGGGCACAGATACGCAGTATTTT. This sequence encodes CSGGTSGGTDTQYF.

This clone occurred once. This sample includes further DNA sequences coding for the same CDR3. The chain joins TRBV6-2 or TRBV6-3 to TRBJ2-7; D call uncertain. Trimming took 0 bases from V and 2 from J, leaving 5 bases between them. The CDR3 spans 13 residues. The germline V gene has CDR1 MNHEY and CDR2 SVGEGT. The CDR3 is CASSYSGPYEQYF. The CDR3 DNA reads TGTGCCAGCAGTTACTCGGGCCCCTACGAGCAGTACTTC.

This rearrangement joins TRBV7-2 to TRBJ1-2; possibly TRBD1 for D (5 bases). CDR3 length equals 14 residues. Germline CDR1 and CDR2: SGHTA and FQGNSA. Trimming removed 8 bases from V and 0 bases from J, with 13 bases in between. The CDR3 spells CASGPPGANYGYTF. In DNA, the CDR3 is TGTGCCAGCGGCCCCCCGGGGGCTAACTATGGCTACACCTTC.

This rearrangement joins TRBV3-1 (or the pseudogene TRBV3-2) to TRBJ2-1; no clear D gene. V lost 6 bases, J lost 6 bases, and 6 bases lay in between. Germline V gene lookup returns CDR1 LGHDT and CDR2 YNNKEL (reference sequence). This CDR3 is 11 amino acids long. CDR3 coding DNA: TGTGCCAGCAGTTGGGGCAATGAGCAGTTCTTC. Amino acids: CASSWGNEQFF.

The chain joins TRBV18 to TRBJ1-4, with D tentatively TRBD1 (5 bases). CDR1 is KGHSH, CDR2 LQKENI, per germline. Deletions cut 2 bases from V and 7 bases from J, with 14 bases between. The CDR3 has 15 amino acids. The CDR3 DNA reads TGTGCCAGCTCACCATCGGCAGGGAGGTTTGAAAAACTGTTTTTT. Its protein product is CASSPSAGRFEKLFF.

The rearrangement links TRBV29-1 to TRBJ2-7; 7 nucleotides match TRBD2. V shed 6 bases, J shed 2 bases, and the junction held 13 bases outside the gene matches. The CDR3 length is 15 residues. CDR1 is SQVTM and CDR2 is ANQGSEA in the germline V gene. CDR3 in amino acids: CSVRLNWGRAYEQYF. The CDR3 region has the DNA TGCAGCGTGCGTCTTAATTGGGGGAGGGCCTACGAGCAGTACTTC.

The J gene is TRBJ2-3, the V gene TRBV19; D perhaps matches TRBD1 (5 bases). This CDR3 region has 14 residues. In germline, CDR1 is LNHDA, CDR2 SQIVND (reference sequence). Trimming removed 2 bases at V and 4 bases at J, with 10 bases between. The CDR3 reads CASSINDSPDTQYF. Written as DNA, the CDR3 is TGTGCCAGTAGTATAAACGACAGTCCAGATACGCAGTATTTT.

This chain connects TRBV9 to TRBJ1-2; D gene ambiguous. CDR3 length equals 12 residues. Germline V lookup: CDR1 SGDLS, CDR2 YYNGEE. V gave up 4 bases and J gave up 8 bases, with 12 bases separating them. CDR3 sequence: CASSKQGSGYTF. DNA for the CDR3: TGTGCCAGCAGCAAACAAGGGTCCGGCTACACCTTC.

This rearrangement joins TRBV19 to TRBJ1-2; perhaps TRBD1 as D (5 bases). V shed 6 bases and J shed 4 bases, with 12 bases lying between them. Germline V lookup: CDR1 LNHDA, CDR2 SQIVND (reference sequence). CDR3 length: 13 residues. The CDR3 DNA reads TGTGCCAGTAGAGGGGCCGACATCTATGGCTACACCTTC. The encoded protein is CASRGADIYGYTF.

This sequence joins TRBV5-6 and TRBJ1-2; possible D gene TRBD1, 5 bases. V lost 0 bases and J 4 bases, leaving 16 bases between the germline ends. Germline-derived CDR1 and CDR2 are SGHDT and YYEEEE. CDR3 length: 16 residues. CDR3 in DNA: TGTGCCAGCAGCTTGGGCCGACAGTCCTCCTTCTATGGCTACACCTTC. Its protein is CASSLGRQSSFYGYTF.

Comment on this clone: At one end the junction does not follow the germline gene, possibly because of a read error. DNA for the CDR3: TGTGCCAGTAGCGAACAGGGGCCCGACCGTAATGAAAAGCTGTTTTTT. Translation gives CASSEQGPDRNEKLFF. J is TRBJ1-4 and V is TRBV19; TRBD1 agrees at 7 bases. There are 16 residues in the CDR3. Germline V CDR1 and CDR2: LNHDA, SQIVND (reference sequence).

The table lists this clone with a few counts. This chain uses TRBV7-3 with TRBJ2-2; weak D call: TRBD1 (6 bases). Trimming shortened V by 4 bases and J by 1 base, and 10 bases separated the two germline ends. Germline V lookup: CDR1 SGHTA, CDR2 FQGTGA. The CDR3 length is 15 residues. CDR3 DNA sequence: TGTGCCAGCAGCTCACAGGGTCAGAACACCGGGGAGCTGTTTTTT. Residues: CASSSQGQNTGELFF. Together with reference TRBV7-3 and TRBJ2-2, the CDR3 gives the full variable domain: GAGVSQTPSNKVTEKGKYVELRCDPISGHTALYWYRQSLGQGPEFLIYFQGTGAADDSGLPNDRFFAVRPEGSVSTLKIQRTERGDSAVYLCASSSQGQNTGELFFGEGSRLTVL.

The gene calls are TRBV5-1 and TRBJ2-5, with 7 positions matching TRBD2. Germline loops: CDR1 SGHRS, CDR2 YFSETQ. With V trimmed by 7 bases and J by 3 bases, 12 bases remained unmatched. The CDR3 runs 15 residues. The CDR3 DNA sequence: TGCGCCAGCGGTCCAGCGGGGAGGCCTGAAGAGACCCAGTACTTC. This sequence encodes CASGPAGRPEETQYF.

The chain uses TRBV19 and TRBJ2-3; 7 bases align to TRBD1. The CDR3 is 14 amino acids. Germline loops: CDR1 LNHDA, CDR2 SQIVND (reference sequence). The V gene end was trimmed by 7 bases and the J gene end by 1 base; junction bases not matched to a gene: 5. For the CDR3, the DNA is TGTGCCAGTACCACCGGACAGGGCACAGATACGCAGTATTTT. Residues: CASTTGQGTDTQYF.

This rearrangement joins TRBV5-1 to TRBJ2-3; a possible D gene is TRBD2 (5 bases). V was cut by 4 bases and J by 12 bases, with 12 bases left in between. The CDR3 extends over 11 amino acids. In germline, CDR1 is SGHRS, CDR2 YFSETQ. As DNA, the CDR3 is TGCGCCAGCAGCCCGGACTCCGAACAGTATTTT. Encoded protein: CASSPDSEQYF. Combining the CDR3 with reference TRBV5-1 and TRBJ2-3 gives the whole variable domain KAGVTQTPRYLIKTRGQQVTLSCSPISGHRSVSWYQQTPGQGLQFLFEYFSETQRNKGNFPGRFSGRQFSNSRSEMNVSTLELGDSALYLCASSPDSEQYFGPGTRLTVL.

The CDR3 DNA is TGTGCCAGCAGCAACAGACAGGGGCGCAATCAGCCCCAGCATTTT. It codes for CASSNRQGRNQPQHF. The rearrangement uses TRBV5-5 and TRBJ1-5; 8 nucleotides line up with TRBD1. The CDR3 spans 15 residues. Trimming removed 4 bases from V and 2 bases from J; junction bases left unmatched: 5. Germline values: CDR1 SGHKS, CDR2 YYEKEE (reference sequence).

The J gene is TRBJ2-7, the V gene TRBV30; no definite D call. The CDR3 length is 14 residues. Germline assignment: CDR1 GTSNPN and CDR2 SVGIG (reference sequence). Trimming left V 0 bases short and J 2 bases short, with 11 bases between. The CDR3 nucleotides read TGTGCCTGGAGTGTAGGGTTCCACCCCTACGAGCAGTACTTC. This gives the protein CAWSVGFHPYEQYF.

This rearrangement joins TRBV7-9 to TRBJ2-1; D may be TRBD2 (6 bases). The length of the CDR3 is 16 residues. Germline assignment: CDR1 SEHNR and CDR2 FQNEAQ (reference sequence). Trimming stripped 2 bases from V and 8 bases from J, with 19 bases between. CDR3 sequence reads: CASSLYGAGLWDEQFF. DNA of the CDR3: TGTGCCAGCAGCTTATACGGCGCGGGGCTTTGGGATGAGCAGTTCTTC.

V usage is TRBV19 and J usage is TRBJ1-2, with 9 bases identical to TRBD1. The CDR3 is 14 amino acids. V shed 7 bases and J 6 bases; nucleotides not matched to a gene: 9. CDR1 and CDR2 (germline): LNHDA, SQIVND (reference sequence). CDR3 sequence (DNA): TGTGCCAGTATTCCTGGGGACAGGGACAATGGCTACACCTTC. Amino acid sequence: CASIPGDRDNGYTF.

The rearrangement uses TRBV27 and TRBJ1-5; the D is unclear. Trimming stripped 2 bases from V and 2 bases from J, with 1 base between. Germline-derived CDR1 and CDR2 are MNHEY and SMNVEV (reference sequence). This CDR3 has 12 amino acids. The CDR3, as DNA: TGTGCCAGCAGTTTACGCAATCAGCCCCAGCATTTT. It specifies CASSLRNQPQHF.

The J gene is TRBJ2-6, the V gene TRBV27; no firm D call. The CDR3 length is 15 residues. The V and J ends lost 0 bases and 2 bases respectively, with 5 bases between them. From germline, CDR1 is MNHEY and CDR2 SMNVEV (reference sequence). In DNA form, the CDR3 reads TGTGCCAGCAGTTTATCGTACACTGGGGCCAACGTCCTGACTTTC. It yields the protein CASSLSYTGANVLTF.

CDR3 nucleotide sequence: TGTGCCAGCACCGAGTCCCGGGGAGCAACAGATACGCAGTATTTT. Protein: CASTESRGATDTQYF. V is TRBV28 and J is TRBJ2-3; TRBD2 might be the D (5 bases). With 7 bases removed from V and 3 bases from J, the gap between germline ends came to 17 bases. The CDR3 is made up of 15 amino acids. Germline V lookup: CDR1 MDHEN, CDR2 SYDVKM. The full variable domain, completed using reference TRBV28 and TRBJ2-3, is DVKVTQSSRYLVKRTGEKVFLECVQDMDHENMFWYRQDPGLGLRLIYFSYDVKMKEKGDIPEGYSVSREKKERFSLILESASTNQTSMYLCASTESRGATDTQYFGPGTRLTVL.